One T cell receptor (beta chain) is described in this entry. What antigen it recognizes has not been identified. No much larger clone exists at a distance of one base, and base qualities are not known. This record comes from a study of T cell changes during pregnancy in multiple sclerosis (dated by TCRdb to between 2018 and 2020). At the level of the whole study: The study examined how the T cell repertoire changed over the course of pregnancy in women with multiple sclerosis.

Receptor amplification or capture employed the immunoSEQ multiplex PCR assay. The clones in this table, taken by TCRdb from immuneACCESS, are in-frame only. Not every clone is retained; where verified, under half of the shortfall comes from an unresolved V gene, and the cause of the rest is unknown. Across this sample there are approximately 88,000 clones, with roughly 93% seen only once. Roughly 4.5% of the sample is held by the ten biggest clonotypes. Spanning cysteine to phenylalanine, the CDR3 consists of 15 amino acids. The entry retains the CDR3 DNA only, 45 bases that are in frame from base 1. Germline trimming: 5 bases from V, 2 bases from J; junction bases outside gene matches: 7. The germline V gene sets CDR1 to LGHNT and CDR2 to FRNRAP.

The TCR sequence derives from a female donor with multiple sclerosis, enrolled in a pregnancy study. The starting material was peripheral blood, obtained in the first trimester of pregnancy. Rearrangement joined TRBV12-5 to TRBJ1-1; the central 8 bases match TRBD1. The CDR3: CASGAGDRLNTEAFF. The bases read TGTGCTAGTGGTGCCGGGGACAGGCTTAACACTGAAGCTTTCTTT.